The present TCR beta chain was sequenced within a study of T cells in tumors after PD-1 blockade. Study as a whole: Patients received pembrolizumab 200 mg every 3 weeks or cemiplimab 350 mg every 2 weeks. During anti-PD-1 treatment, some patients continued daily vismodegib 150 mg. Mean per blood sample: 113,528 templates (about 24,000-270,000), approximately 37,000 unique clonotypes.

Study-wide results and limits: Some novel exhausted tumor clones appeared in pre-treatment blood, suggesting peripheral recruitment.

Germline V gene data show CDR1 as MNHNS and CDR2 as SASEGT. The CDR3 is made up of 15 amino acids. V was clipped by 2 bases and J by 5 bases, with 15 bases between them. On this clone itself: What it recognizes is unknown.

The repertoire was sequenced with immunoSEQ multiplex PCR; TCRdb's copy has only in-frame clones and lacks some. The data contain 45,000 to 60,000 clones, around 85% of them singletons. Here the sequenced sample was PBMCs, taken before anti-PD-1 therapy. The receptor comes from a human donor with advanced basal cell or squamous cell carcinoma (not recorded which). This sequence joins TRBV6-1 and TRBJ1-1; a possible D gene is TRBD1 (6 bases). The CDR3 spells CASSETGAGETEAFF. The CDR3 bases are TGTGCCAGCAGTGAAACGGGGGCAGGGGAGACTGAAGCTTTCTTT.